There are a few counts of the clone carrying this TCR beta chain. From the RT-PCR reads, TCRdb called clonotypes with MiXCR, one entry per CDR3 protein. The sample lists 150,000 to 250,000 distinct CDR3 sequences; roughly 40% were seen once. The source of the sample is a study of patients and donors after allogeneic stem cell transplantation. Trimming left V 2 bases short and J 4 bases short, with 11 bases between. This CDR3 spans 14 amino acids. Germline values: CDR1 MNHEY, CDR2 SVGAGI. This receptor was taken from a human donor who was either an allogeneic HSCT recipient or a stem cell or donor lymphocyte infusion donor (not recorded which). It is not recorded whose cells these are; they may come from a transplant donor. The material sequenced was blood, either unsorted or a sorted T cell fraction (not recorded which). This chain connects TRBV6-5 to TRBJ1-1; tentative D call: TRBD1 (6 bases). The CDR3 sequence: CASSYRGQGTEAFF. Written as DNA, the CDR3 is TGTGCCAGCAGTTACCGGGGGCAGGGCACTGAAGCTTTCTTT.